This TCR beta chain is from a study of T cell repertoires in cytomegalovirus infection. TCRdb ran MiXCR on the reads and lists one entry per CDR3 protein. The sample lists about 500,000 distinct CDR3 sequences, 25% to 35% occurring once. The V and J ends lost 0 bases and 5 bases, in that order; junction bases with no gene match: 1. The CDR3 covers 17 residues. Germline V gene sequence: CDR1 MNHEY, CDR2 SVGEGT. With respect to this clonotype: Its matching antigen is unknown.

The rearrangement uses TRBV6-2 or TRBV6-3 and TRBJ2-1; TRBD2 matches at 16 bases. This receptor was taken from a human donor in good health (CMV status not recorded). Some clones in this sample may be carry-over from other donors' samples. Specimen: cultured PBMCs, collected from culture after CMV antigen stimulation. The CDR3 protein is CASSYSGTSGRDNEQFF. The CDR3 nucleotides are TGTGCCAGCAGTTACTCCGGGACTAGCGGGAGGGACAATGAGCAGTTCTTC.